Following are 16 T cell receptor beta chains from one sample sequenced in a study of cytomegalovirus exposure and HLA in healthy donors. Amplification used 60 Vbeta primers and 13 Jbeta primers. Produced via immunoSEQ multiplex PCR; TCRdb's table is partial and in-frame only. The data contain roughly 180,000 clones, around 76% of them singletons. What was sequenced was PBMCs. Source of these receptors: a woman in her 30s in good health and CMV-seropositive.

This clone was observed a handful of times. The CDR3 nucleotides are TGTGCCAGCTCTAGGACAGGGTTGGAGACCCAGTACTTC. Translating gives CASSRTGLETQYF. V gene TRBV6-6 combines with J gene TRBJ2-5; TRBD1 matches at 8 bases. The germline V gene has CDR1 MNHNY and CDR2 SVGAGI (reference sequence). V trimming: 8 bases; J trimming: 5 bases; junction bases outside the gene matches: 7. The CDR3 length is 13 residues.

V is TRBV6-5 and J is TRBJ1-6; 8 bases match TRBD1. There are 15 residues in the CDR3. Trimming removed 0 bases from V and 7 bases from J; junction bases left unmatched: 2. Germline CDR1 MNHEY, CDR2 SVGAGI. CDR3 residues: CASSYSDRANSPLHF. The CDR3 DNA sequence: TGTGCCAGCAGTTACTCGGACAGGGCGAATTCACCCCTCCACTTT.

Only a few counts were recorded for this clone. This chain uses TRBV10-3 with TRBJ1-1; D is ambiguous. Germline CDR1 ENHRY, CDR2 SYGVKD. This CDR3 comprises 14 residues. V was cut by 7 bases and J by 4 bases, with 16 bases left in between. In DNA form, the CDR3 reads TGTGCCATCAAAAGGGTAGGAGGGAGCACTGAAGCTTTCTTT. It encodes CAIKRVGGSTEAFF.

The V and J genes are TRBV5-6 and TRBJ2-4; TRBD1 matches at 7 bases. The ends lost 5 bases at V and 0 bases at J; junction bases unmatched: 5. Germline V gene lookup returns CDR1 SGHDT and CDR2 YYEEEE. This CDR3 region has 15 residues. CDR3 protein: CASSGQALAKNIQYF. CDR3 bases: TGTGCCAGCAGTGGACAGGCACTAGCCAAAAACATTCAGTACTTC.

A few counts support this clone. The chain links TRBV4-1 to TRBJ1-5; D possibly corresponds to TRBD1 (6 bases). CDR3 length equals 15 residues. Germline-derived CDR1 and CDR2 are MGHRA and YSYEKL. V was cut by 0 bases and J by 6 bases, with 12 bases left in between. The CDR3 DNA follows: TGCGCCAGCAGCCAAGATGGGGGCAGCCGTCAGCCCCAGCATTTT. Its translation is CASSQDGGSRQPQHF.

The chain carries TRBV7-8 and TRBJ2-4; 7 bases map to TRBD1. The CDR3 contains 16 residues. The V gene's germline CDR1 is SGHVS and CDR2 FQNEAQ. V was pared by 5 bases and J by 0 bases, with 7 bases of the junction left unmatched. CDR3 in amino acids: CASSPDRALAKNIQYF. CDR3 in DNA: TGTGCCAGCAGCCCTGACAGGGCTCTAGCCAAAAACATTCAGTACTTC.

The genes are TRBV9 and TRBJ2-3; 9 bases agree with TRBD1. V lost 3 bases and J lost 4; bases outside the gene matches: 3. Germline V CDR1 and CDR2: SGDLS, YYNGEE. The CDR3 length is 14 residues. CDR3 in DNA: TGTGCCAGCAGCGCGGGACAGGGTCCAGATACGCAGTATTTT. As protein: CASSAGQGPDTQYF. Filled out from reference TRBV9 and TRBJ2-3, the complete variable domain reads DSGVTQTPKHLITATGQRVTLRCSPRSGDLSVYWYQQSLDQGLQFLIQYYNGEERAKGNILERFSAQQFPDLHSELNLSSLELGDSALYFCASSAGQGPDTQYFGPGTRLTVL.

A single count supports this clone. V and J are TRBV9 and TRBJ2-2; a weak D match, TRBD2 (6 bases). This CDR3 has 15 residues. The V end was cut by 6 bases, the J end by 3 bases, with 15 bases between. In germline, CDR1 is SGDLS, CDR2 YYNGEE. In DNA form, the CDR3 reads TGTGCCAGCAACCCAGATGAGCGGGACACCGGGGAGCTGTTTTTT. Translating gives CASNPDERDTGELFF.

V gene TRBV27 combines with J gene TRBJ2-7; D gene unclear. This CDR3 is built from 14 residues. Trimming removed 2 bases at V and 3 bases at J, with 11 bases between. CDR1 is MNHEY and CDR2 is SMNVEV in the germline V gene (reference sequence). CDR3 sequence reads: CASSLNSGGYEQYF. The DNA for the CDR3 is TGTGCCAGCAGTTTAAACAGTGGTGGCTACGAGCAGTACTTC.

The table lists this clone with a few counts. This chain connects TRBV29-1 to TRBJ2-1; D possibly corresponds to TRBD1 (5 bases). This CDR3 is 12 amino acids long. Trimming shortened V by 3 bases and J by 8 bases, and 11 bases separated the two germline ends. The germline V gene encodes CDR1 SQVTM and CDR2 ANQGSEA. Here the CDR3 reads CSVDSQGYEQFF. In DNA, the CDR3 is TGCAGCGTTGACTCTCAGGGCTATGAGCAGTTCTTC.

The genes are TRBV5-1 and TRBJ2-7, with TRBD2 identical over 11 bases. The CDR3 has 16 amino acids. V was pared by 3 bases and J by 2 bases, with 7 bases of the junction left unmatched. Germline CDR1 and CDR2: SGHRS and YFSETQ. CDR3 protein: CASSSGGTSGTYEQYF. DNA of the CDR3: TGCGCCAGCAGCTCTGGCGGGACTAGCGGAACCTACGAGCAGTACTTC.

About this clone itself: One end of the junction does not line up with germline, which may come from a read error. This sequence joins TRBV4-3 and TRBJ2-3; TRBD1 is a possible D gene (5 bases). This CDR3 is built from 16 residues. CDR1 and CDR2 from the germline V gene are LGHNA and YSLEER. Here the CDR3 DNA reads TGCGCCAGCAGCCTCGAGAGCTTGCAGGGCACGGATACGCAGTATTTT. It encodes CASSLESLQGTDTQYF.

The J gene is TRBJ2-3, the V gene TRBV11-3; 7 bases line up with TRBD2. Germline V gives CDR1 SGHNT, CDR2 YENEEA. The CDR3 sequence is 14 residues long. The junction had 1 base not matched to a gene; V was cut back by 4 bases and J by 0 bases. CDR3 DNA sequence: TGTGCCAGCAGCTGGGGGGGTAGCACAGATACGCAGTATTTT. It translates to CASSWGGSTDTQYF. The full variable domain, completed using reference TRBV11-3 and TRBJ2-3, is EAGVVQSPRYKIIEKKQPVAFWCNPISGHNTLYWYLQNLGQGPELLIRYENEEAVDDSQLPKDRFSAERLKGVDSTLKIQPAELGDSAVYLCASSWGGSTDTQYFGPGTRLTVL.

The chain recombines TRBV18 with TRBJ2-1; 9 nucleotides align to TRBD2. V lost 0 bases to trimming and J lost 8 bases; unmatched junction nucleotides: 11. CDR3 length: 17 amino acids. Germline V gives CDR1 KGHSH, CDR2 LQKENI. The CDR3 region is CASSPPVRGLAAYEQFF. CDR3 DNA: TGTGCCAGCTCACCACCGGTTCGGGGACTAGCCGCCTATGAGCAGTTCTTC.

The V gene is TRBV5-4, the J gene TRBJ1-4, with D possibly being TRBD1 (6 bases). The CDR3 consists of 15 residues. Trimming removed 0 bases from V and 8 bases from J, with 14 bases in between. Germline V gene data show CDR1 as SGHNT and CDR2 as YYREEE (reference sequence). The CDR3 loop is CASSLDGGEGEKLFF. DNA for the CDR3: TGTGCCAGCAGCTTGGATGGGGGCGAGGGAGAAAAACTGTTTTTT.

The rearrangement uses TRBV4-2 and TRBJ2-1; 7 nucleotides line up with TRBD2. The CDR3 consists of 17 residues. The germline CDR1 and CDR2 sequences are LGHNA and YNFKEQ. Trimming cost V 4 bases and J 7 bases; bases outside gene matches: 16. CDR3 coding DNA: TGTGCCAGCAGCCCATTCATAGGCGGGGGACCGGGTAATGAGCAGTTCTTC. As protein: CASSPFIGGGPGNEQFF.